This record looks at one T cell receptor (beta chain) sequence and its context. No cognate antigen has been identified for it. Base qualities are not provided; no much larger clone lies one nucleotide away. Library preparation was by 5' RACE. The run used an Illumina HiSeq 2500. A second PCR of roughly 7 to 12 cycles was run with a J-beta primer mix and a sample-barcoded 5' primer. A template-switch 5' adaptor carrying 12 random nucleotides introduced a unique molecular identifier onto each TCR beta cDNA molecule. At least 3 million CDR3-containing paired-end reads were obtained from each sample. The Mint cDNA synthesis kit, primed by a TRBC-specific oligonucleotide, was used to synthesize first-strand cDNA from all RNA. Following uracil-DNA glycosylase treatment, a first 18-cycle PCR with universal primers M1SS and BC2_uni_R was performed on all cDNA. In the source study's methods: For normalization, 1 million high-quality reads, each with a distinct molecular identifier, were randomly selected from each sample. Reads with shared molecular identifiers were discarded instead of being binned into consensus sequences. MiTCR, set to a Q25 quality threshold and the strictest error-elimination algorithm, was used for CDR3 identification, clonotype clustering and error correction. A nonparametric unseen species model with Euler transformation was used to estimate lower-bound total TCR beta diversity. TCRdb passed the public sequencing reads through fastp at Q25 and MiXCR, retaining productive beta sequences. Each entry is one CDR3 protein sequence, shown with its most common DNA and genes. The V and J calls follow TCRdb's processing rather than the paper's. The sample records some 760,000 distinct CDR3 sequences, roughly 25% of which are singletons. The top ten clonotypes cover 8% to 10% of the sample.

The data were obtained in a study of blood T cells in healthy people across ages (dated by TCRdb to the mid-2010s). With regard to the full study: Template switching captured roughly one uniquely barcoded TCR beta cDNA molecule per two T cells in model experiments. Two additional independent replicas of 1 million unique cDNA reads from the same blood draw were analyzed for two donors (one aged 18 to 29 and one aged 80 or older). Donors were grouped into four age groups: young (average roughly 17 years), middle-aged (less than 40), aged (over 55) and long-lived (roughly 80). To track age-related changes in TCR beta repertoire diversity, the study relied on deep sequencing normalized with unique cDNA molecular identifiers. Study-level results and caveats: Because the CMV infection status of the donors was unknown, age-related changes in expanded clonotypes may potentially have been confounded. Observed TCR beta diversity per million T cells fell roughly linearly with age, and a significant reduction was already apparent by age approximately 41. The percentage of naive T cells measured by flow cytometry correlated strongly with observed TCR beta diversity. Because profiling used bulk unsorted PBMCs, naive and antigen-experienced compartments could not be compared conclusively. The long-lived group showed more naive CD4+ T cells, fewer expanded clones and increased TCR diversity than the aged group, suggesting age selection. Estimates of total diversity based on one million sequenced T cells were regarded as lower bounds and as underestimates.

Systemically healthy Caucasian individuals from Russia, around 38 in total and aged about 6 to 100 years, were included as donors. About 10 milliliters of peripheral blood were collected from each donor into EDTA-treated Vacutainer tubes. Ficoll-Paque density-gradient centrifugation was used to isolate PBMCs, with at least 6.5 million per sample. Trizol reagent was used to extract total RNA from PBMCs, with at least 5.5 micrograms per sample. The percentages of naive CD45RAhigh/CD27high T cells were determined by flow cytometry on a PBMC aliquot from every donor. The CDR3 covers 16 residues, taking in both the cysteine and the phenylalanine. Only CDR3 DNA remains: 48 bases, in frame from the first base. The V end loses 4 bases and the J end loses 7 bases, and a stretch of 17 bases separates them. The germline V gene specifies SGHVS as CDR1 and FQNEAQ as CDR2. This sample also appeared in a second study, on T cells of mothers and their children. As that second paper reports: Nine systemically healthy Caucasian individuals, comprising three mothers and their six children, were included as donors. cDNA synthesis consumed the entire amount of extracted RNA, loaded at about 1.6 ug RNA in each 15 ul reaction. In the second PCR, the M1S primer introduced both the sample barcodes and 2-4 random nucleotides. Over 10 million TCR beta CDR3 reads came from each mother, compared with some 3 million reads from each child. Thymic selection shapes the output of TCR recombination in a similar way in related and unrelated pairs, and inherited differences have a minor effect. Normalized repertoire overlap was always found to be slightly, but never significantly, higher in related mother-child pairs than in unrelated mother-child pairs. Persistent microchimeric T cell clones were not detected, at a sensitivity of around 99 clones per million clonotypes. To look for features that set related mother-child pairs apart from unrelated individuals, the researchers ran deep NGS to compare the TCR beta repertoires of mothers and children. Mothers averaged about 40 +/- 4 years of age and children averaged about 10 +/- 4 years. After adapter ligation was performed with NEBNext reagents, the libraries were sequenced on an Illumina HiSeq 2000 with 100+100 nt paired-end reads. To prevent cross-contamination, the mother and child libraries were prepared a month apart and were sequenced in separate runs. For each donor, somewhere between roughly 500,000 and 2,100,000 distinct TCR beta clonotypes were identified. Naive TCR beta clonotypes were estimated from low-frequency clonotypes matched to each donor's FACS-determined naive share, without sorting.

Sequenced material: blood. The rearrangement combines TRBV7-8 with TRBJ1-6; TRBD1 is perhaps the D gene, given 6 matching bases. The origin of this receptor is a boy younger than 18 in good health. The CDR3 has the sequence CASSSSSGTRNSPLHF. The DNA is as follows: TGTGCCAGCAGCTCCAGCTCCGGGACAAGAAATTCACCCCTCCACTTT.